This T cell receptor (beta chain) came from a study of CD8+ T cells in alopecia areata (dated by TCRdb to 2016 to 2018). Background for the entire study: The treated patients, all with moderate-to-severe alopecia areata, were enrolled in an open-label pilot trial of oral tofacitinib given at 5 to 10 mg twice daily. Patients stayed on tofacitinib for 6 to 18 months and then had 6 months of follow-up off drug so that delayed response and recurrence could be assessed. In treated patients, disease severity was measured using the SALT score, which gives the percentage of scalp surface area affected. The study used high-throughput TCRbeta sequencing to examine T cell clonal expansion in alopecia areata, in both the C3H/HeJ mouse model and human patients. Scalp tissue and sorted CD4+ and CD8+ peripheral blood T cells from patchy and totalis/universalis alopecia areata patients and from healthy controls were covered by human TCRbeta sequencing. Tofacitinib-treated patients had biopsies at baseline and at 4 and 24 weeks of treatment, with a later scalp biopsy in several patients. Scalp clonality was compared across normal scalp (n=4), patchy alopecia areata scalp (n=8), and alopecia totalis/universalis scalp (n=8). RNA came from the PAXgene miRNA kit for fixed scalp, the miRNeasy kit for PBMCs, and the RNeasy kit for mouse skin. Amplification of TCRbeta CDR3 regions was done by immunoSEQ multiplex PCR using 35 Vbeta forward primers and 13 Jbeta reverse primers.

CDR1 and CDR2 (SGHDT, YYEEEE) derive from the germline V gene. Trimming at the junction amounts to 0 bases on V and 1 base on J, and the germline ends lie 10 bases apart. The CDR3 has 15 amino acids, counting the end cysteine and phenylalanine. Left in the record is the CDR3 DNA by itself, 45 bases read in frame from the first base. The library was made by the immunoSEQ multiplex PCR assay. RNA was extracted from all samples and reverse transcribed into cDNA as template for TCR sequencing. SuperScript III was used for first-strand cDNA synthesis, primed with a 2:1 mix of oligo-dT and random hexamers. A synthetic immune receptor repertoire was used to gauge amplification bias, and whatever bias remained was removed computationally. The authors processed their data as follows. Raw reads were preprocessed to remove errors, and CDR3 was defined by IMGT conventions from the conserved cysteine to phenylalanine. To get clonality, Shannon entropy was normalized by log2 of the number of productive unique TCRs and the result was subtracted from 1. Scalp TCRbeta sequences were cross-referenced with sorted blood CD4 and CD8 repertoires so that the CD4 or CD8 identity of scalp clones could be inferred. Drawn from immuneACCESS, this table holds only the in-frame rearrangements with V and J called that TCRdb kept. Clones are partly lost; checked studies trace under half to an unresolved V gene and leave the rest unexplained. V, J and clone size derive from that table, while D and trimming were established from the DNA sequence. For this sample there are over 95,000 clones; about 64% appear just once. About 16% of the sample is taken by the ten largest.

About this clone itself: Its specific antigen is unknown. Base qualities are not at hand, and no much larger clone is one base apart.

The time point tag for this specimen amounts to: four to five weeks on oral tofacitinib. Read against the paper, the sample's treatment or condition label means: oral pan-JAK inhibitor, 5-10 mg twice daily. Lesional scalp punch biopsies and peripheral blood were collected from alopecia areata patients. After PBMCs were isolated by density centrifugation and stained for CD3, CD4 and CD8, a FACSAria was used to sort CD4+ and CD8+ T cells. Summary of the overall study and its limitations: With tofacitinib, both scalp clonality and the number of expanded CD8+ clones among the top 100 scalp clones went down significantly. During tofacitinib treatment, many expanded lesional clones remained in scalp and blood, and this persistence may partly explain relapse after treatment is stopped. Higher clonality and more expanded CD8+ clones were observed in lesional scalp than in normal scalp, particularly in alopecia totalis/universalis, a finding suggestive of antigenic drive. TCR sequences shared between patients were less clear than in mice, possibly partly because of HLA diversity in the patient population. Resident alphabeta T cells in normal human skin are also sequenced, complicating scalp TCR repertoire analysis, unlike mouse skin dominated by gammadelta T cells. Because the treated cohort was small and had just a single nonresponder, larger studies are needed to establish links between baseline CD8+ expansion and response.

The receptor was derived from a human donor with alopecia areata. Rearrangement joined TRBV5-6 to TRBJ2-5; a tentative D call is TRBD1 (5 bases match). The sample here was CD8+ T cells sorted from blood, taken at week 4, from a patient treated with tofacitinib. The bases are TGTGCCAGCAGCTTGGGGGGCAGGCCCCAAGAGACCCAGTACTTC. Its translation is CASSLGGRPQETQYF.